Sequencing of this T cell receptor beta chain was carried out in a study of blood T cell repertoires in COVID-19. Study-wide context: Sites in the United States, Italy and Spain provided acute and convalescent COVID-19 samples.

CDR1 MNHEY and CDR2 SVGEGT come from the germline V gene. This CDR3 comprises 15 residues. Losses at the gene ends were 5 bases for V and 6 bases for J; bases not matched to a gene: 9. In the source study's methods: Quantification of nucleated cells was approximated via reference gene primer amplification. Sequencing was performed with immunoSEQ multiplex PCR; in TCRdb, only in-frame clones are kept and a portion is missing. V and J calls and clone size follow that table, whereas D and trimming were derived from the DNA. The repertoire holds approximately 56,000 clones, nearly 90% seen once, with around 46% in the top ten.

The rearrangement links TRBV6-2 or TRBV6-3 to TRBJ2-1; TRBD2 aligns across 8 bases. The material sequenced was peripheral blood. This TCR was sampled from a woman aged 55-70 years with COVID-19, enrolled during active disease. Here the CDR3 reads CASSRQREISNEQFF. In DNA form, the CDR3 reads TGTGCCAGCAGTCGTCAGCGGGAGATCAGCAATGAGCAGTTCTTC.